A selection of T cell receptor beta chains follows, all from one sample in a study of blood T cell repertoires in COVID-19. The protocol was immunoSEQ multiplex PCR, while the TCRdb copy is restricted to in-frame clones and leaves out a portion. The sample contains hundreds of thousands of clones, around 92% of which appear only once. Specimen: peripheral blood. These receptors were obtained from a woman aged 25-40 years with COVID-19, enrolled during active disease. Both conserved end residues are part of each CDR3. The D gene is left open where the match is weak. Rows give clone size only sometimes, using once, few, many, or a class for an expanded clone.

d_gene,v_gene,j_gene,abundance,CDR3nt,CDR3aa
NA,TRBV11-2,TRBJ1-1,NA,TGTGCCAGCAGCGGAAGGGGCAGGGGTTATGGTGCTGAAGCTTTCTTT,CASSGRGRGYGAEAFF
NA,TRBV18,TRBJ1-2,once,TGTGCCAGCTCCCTCGACGGAGCTATAAGCACCTTC,CASSLDGAISTF
NA,TRBV9,TRBJ1-4,NA,TGTGCCAGCAGCGTAGAGGGGCAGAGCAATGAAAAACTGTTTTTT,CASSVEGQSNEKLFF
NA,TRBV7-9,TRBJ1-1,few,TGTGCCAGCAGCCTTATCCCGGTGCAGGCGAACACTGAAGCTTTCTTT,CASSLIPVQANTEAFF
NA,TRBV5-6,TRBJ2-5,NA,TGTGCCAGCAGCTTGTTGGTAGCGACTGTGCAAGAGACCCAGTACTTC,CASSLLVATVQETQYF
NA,TRBV30,TRBJ2-3,NA,TGTGCCTGGACAGTGCGGGGCACAGATACGCAGTATTTT,CAWTVRGTDTQYF
TRBD1,TRBV7-9,TRBJ1-4,NA,TGTGCCAGCAGCCGAGGTGGGACAGGGAATGAAAAACTGTTTTTT,CASSRGGTGNEKLFF
TRBD1,TRBV29-1,TRBJ2-1,NA,TGCAGCGTTGCCGGGACAGGAGGCGATGAGCAGTTCTTC,CSVAGTGGDEQFF
NA,TRBV5-1,TRBJ2-1,once,TGCGCCAGCAGCTTGGGAGTTGGCAATGAGCAGTTCTTC,CASSLGVGNEQFF
NA,TRBV19,TRBJ1-1,NA,TGTGCCACCCTGATGGGGGCCTACAGCACTGAAGCTTTCTTT,CATLMGAYSTEAFF
NA,TRBV3-1/TRBV3-2,TRBJ2-3,NA,TGTGCCAGCAGCCAAGGCGAACTAGCCTTTAACACAGATACGCAGTATTTT,CASSQGELAFNTDTQYF
NA,TRBV5-1,TRBJ2-1,NA,TGCGCCAGCAGCTTCCAGGACAGTTCCTACAATGAGCAGTTCTTC,CASSFQDSSYNEQFF
NA,TRBV28,TRBJ1-6,many,TGTGCCAGCGGCCGGGACATATCGGCATCACCCCTCCACTTT,CASGRDISASPLHF
NA,TRBV11-3,TRBJ1-2,NA,TGTGCCAGCAGCCCAACGGGGAATTATTATTATGGCTACACCTTC,CASSPTGNYYYGYTF
TRBD1,TRBV5-1,TRBJ2-3,NA,TGCGCCAGCAGCTCCACGTTAAGGGGGCGGGTGGGAGATACGCAGTATTTT,CASSSTLRGRVGDTQYF
TRBD1,TRBV4-3,TRBJ2-3,NA,TGCGCCAGCAGCCAAGAAGAACGGGACAGGGGGAATTGGGACACAGATACGCAGTATTTT,CASSQEERDRGNWDTDTQYF
NA,TRBV10-3,TRBJ1-2,NA,TGTGCCATCAGTGAGCCGAACAGGTCCTGGAACTATGGCTACACCTTC,CAISEPNRSWNYGYTF
NA,TRBV14,TRBJ2-1,NA,TGTGCCAGCAGCCAAGGGGAGAGGTTCTCCTACAATGAGCAGTTCTTC,CASSQGERFSYNEQFF
NA,TRBV5-1,TRBJ2-5,NA,TGCGCCAGCAGCACCTATCAGACAGGTGGAATAGAGACCCAGTACTTC,CASSTYQTGGIETQYF
TRBD2,TRBV9,TRBJ2-1,NA,TGTGCCAGCAGCGCAAGCGGGGGGGTCTACAATGAGCAGTTCTTC,CASSASGGVYNEQFF